This TCR beta chain was retrieved from a study of T cells in tuberculosis. General study points: Cases with active tuberculosis were adults, while controls were adolescents. Active tuberculosis TCR-alpha repertoires lay closer to GMM-specific TCRs than IGRA-negative controls, suggesting clonal expansion.

TCRdb's table, derived via immunoSEQ multiplex PCR, lists solely in-frame clones and lacks some. Among around 35,000 clones listed, about 94% were seen once. Germline V gene sequence: CDR1 LNHDA, CDR2 SQIVND (reference sequence). The junction had 10 bases not matched to a gene; V was cut back by 9 bases and J by 4 bases. The CDR3 runs 16 residues. On average approximately 90,000 T cells per donor were immunosequenced. About this clone: What it binds is not known.

This chain uses TRBV19 with TRBJ1-4, with 11 bases aligning to TRBD1. This receptor was obtained from a donor aged 10 to 29 with latent tuberculosis or without tuberculosis infection. Sequencing used PBMCs. The CDR3 bases are TGTGCCAGCCAACAGGACAGGGGGCTAATTAATGAAAAACTGTTTTTT. It yields the protein CASQQDRGLINEKLFF. Filled out from reference TRBV19 and TRBJ1-4, the complete variable domain reads DGGITQSPKYLFRKEGQNVTLSCEQNLNHDAMYWYRQDPGQGLRLIYYSQIVNDFQKGDIAEGYSVSREKKESFPLTVTSAQKNPTAFYLCASQQDRGLINEKLFFGSGTQLSVL.